A single sample gave rise to the 29 T cell receptor beta chains below, sequenced in a study of cytomegalovirus exposure and HLA in healthy donors. PCR involved 60 Vbeta and 13 Jbeta primers. Using immunoSEQ multiplex PCR, the repertoire was profiled, and TCRdb retains in-frame clones only, with some absent. Its listing shows approximately 140,000 clones. The specimen was PBMCs. The receptor source for this set is a woman aged 18-29 years in good health and CMV-seronegative.

The gene calls are TRBV7-9 and TRBJ2-5, with a possible D match to TRBD1 (6 bases). The CDR3 extends over 14 amino acids. Trimming removed 4 bases at V and 2 bases at J, with 11 bases between. Germline loops: CDR1 SEHNR, CDR2 FQNEAQ (reference sequence). CDR3 sequence reads: CASSSGHGQETQYF. The CDR3 DNA reads TGTGCCAGCAGCTCGGGACATGGTCAAGAGACCCAGTACTTC.

The chain has TRBV4-1 and TRBJ2-1, with TRBD1 as a possible D gene (6 bases). CDR1 and CDR2 from the germline V gene are MGHRA and YSYEKL. The CDR3 contains 17 residues. The germline V and J ends were trimmed by 0 bases and 1 base, with 13 bases remaining between them. The CDR3 DNA reads TGCGCCAGCAGCCAAGACCAGGGGAGTGTATCCTACAATGAGCAGTTCTTC. The encoded protein is CASSQDQGSVSYNEQFF.

This chain's CDR3 is CASTRGVGWKNQPQHF. CDR3 DNA: TGTGCCAGTACGCGGGGTGTCGGTTGGAAAAATCAGCCCCAGCATTTT. The chain employs TRBV19 and TRBJ1-5; D gene uncertain. The ends were cut back, 7 bases at V and 4 bases at J, with 20 bases in the middle. CDR1 LNHDA and CDR2 SQIVND come from the germline V gene (reference sequence). CDR3 length: 16 amino acids. Looking up the rest from reference TRBV19 and TRBJ1-5 gives the full variable domain: DGGITQSPKYLFRKEGQNVTLSCEQNLNHDAMYWYRQDPGQGLRLIYYSQIVNDFQKGDIAEGYSVSREKKESFPLTVTSAQKNPTAFYLCASTRGVGWKNQPQHFGDGTRLSIL.

The chain carries TRBV9 and TRBJ2-5, with D possibly TRBD2 on 6 matching bases. Germline V gene sequence: CDR1 SGDLS, CDR2 YYNGEE. The CDR3 has 16 amino acids. Trimming left V 0 bases short and J 1 base short, with 13 bases between. The CDR3: CASSVGIADSQETQYF. The CDR3, as DNA: TGTGCCAGCAGCGTAGGGATAGCGGATAGCCAAGAGACCCAGTACTTC.

The chain links TRBV19 to TRBJ1-4; 9 bases agree with TRBD1. The junction had 11 bases not matched to a gene; V was cut back by 5 bases and J by 7 bases. The CDR3 has 16 amino acids. Germline V gene data show CDR1 as LNHDA and CDR2 as SQIVND (reference sequence). The CDR3 DNA is TGTGCCAGTAGTGCTGACCCCGGGACAGGGTCTGAAAAACTGTTTTTT. Translation: CASSADPGTGSEKLFF.

This chain links TRBV5-1 with TRBJ2-7; 8 positions match TRBD2. This CDR3 contains 14 residues. Germline V gives CDR1 SGHRS, CDR2 YFSETQ. With V trimmed by 0 bases and J by 7 bases, 6 bases remained unmatched. In DNA, the CDR3 is TGCGCCAGCAGCTTGGGACTAGCGATCGGAGAGCAGTACTTC. Its protein product is CASSLGLAIGEQYF.

This chain links TRBV14 with TRBJ1-2, with 8 positions matching TRBD1. V shed 1 base, J shed 6 bases, and the junction held 4 bases outside the gene matches. Germline V CDR1 and CDR2: SGHDN, FVKESK. The CDR3 totals 14 residues. In DNA form, the CDR3 reads TGTGCCAGCAGCCAAGTTCCGACAGGGGATGGCTACACCTTC. It is translated as CASSQVPTGDGYTF.

The gene calls are TRBV30 and TRBJ1-4; 7 bases match TRBD1. The V segment lost 2 bases and the J segment 10 bases; nucleotides outside the gene matches: 7. The CDR3 length is 13 residues. Per germline, CDR1 GTSNPN and CDR2 SVGIG (reference sequence). The CDR3 is CAWSKGGGGKLFF. The CDR3 region has the DNA TGTGCCTGGAGTAAAGGGGGCGGTGGAAAACTGTTTTTT. Combining the CDR3 with reference TRBV30 and TRBJ1-4 gives the whole variable domain SQTIHQWPATLVQPVGSPLSLECTVEGTSNPNLYWYRQAAGRGLQLLFYSVGIGQISSEVPQNLSASRPQDRQFILSSKKLLLSDSGFYLCAWSKGGGGKLFFGSGTQLSVL.

The chain is built from TRBV7-9 and TRBJ2-5; D call uncertain. Trimming shortened V by 1 base and J by 5 bases, and 11 bases separated the two germline ends. The germline CDR1 and CDR2 sequences are SEHNR and FQNEAQ (reference sequence). CDR3 length: 14 amino acids. CDR3 residues: CASSLVAFQETQYF. The CDR3 DNA is TGTGCCAGCAGCTTAGTCGCATTCCAGGAGACCCAGTACTTC. Using reference TRBV7-9 and TRBJ2-5 for the parts outside the CDR3, the full variable domain is DTGVSQNPRHKITKRGQNVTFRCDPISEHNRLYWYRQTLGQGPEFLTYFQNEAQLEKSRLLSDRFSAERPKGSFSTLEIQRTEQGDSAMYLCASSLVAFQETQYFGPGTRLLVL.

The rearrangement uses TRBV6-1 and TRBJ2-3, with a possible D match to TRBD2 (6 bases). Trimming removed 6 bases at V and 5 bases at J, with 18 bases between. The CDR3 is 15 amino acids. In germline, CDR1 is MNHNS, CDR2 SASEGT. The chain's CDR3 is CASSSNSWGGDTQYF. DNA for the CDR3: TGTGCCAGCAGCAGCAATTCGTGGGGAGGAGATACGCAGTATTTT.

This chain uses TRBV14 with TRBJ2-1; 11 bases are shared with TRBD2. The V gene end was trimmed by 6 bases and the J gene end by 10 bases; junction bases not matched to a gene: 5. Germline V CDR1 and CDR2: SGHDN, FVKESK. The CDR3 spans 13 residues. The chain's CDR3 is CASRLAGVGEQFF. As DNA, the CDR3 is TGTGCCAGCAGACTAGCGGGAGTCGGAGAGCAGTTCTTC.

The chain is built from TRBV15 and TRBJ2-5, with D tentatively TRBD1 (6 bases). CDR3 length equals 15 residues. CDR1 is LNHNV and CDR2 is YYDKDF in the germline V gene (reference sequence). Trimming took 1 base from V and 5 from J, leaving 14 bases between them. This chain's CDR3 is CATSRVGALEETQYF. CDR3 bases: TGTGCCACCAGCAGAGTGGGGGCCTTAGAGGAGACCCAGTACTTC.

The chain uses TRBV19 and TRBJ1-1, with 8 bases fitting TRBD1. The CDR3 has 18 residues. CDR1 is LNHDA, CDR2 SQIVND, per germline (reference sequence). The V gene end was trimmed by 3 bases and the J gene end by 0 bases; junction bases not matched to a gene: 12. The CDR3 DNA reads TGTGCCAGTAGTATCTTGGGACAGGCGCTTGTAATGAACACTGAAGCTTTCTTT. It translates to CASSILGQALVMNTEAFF.

This chain links TRBV21-1 with TRBJ1-2; the DNA was not used to check the table's D call, TRBD1. TRBV21-1 is recorded as a pseudogene. This CDR3 has 15 residues. CDR3 loop: CASSTRQGDNYGYTF. CDR3 DNA sequence: TGTGCCAGCAGCACCCGACAGGGGGATAACTATGGCTACACCTTC.

The chain uses TRBV7-7 and TRBJ2-2; D is unresolved. Per the germline V gene, CDR1 is SSHAT and CDR2 is FNYEAQ (reference sequence). The length of the CDR3 is 13 residues. The CDR3 loop is CASLISPTGELFF. CDR3 nucleotides: TGTGCTAGTTTGATTAGCCCCACCGGGGAGCTGTTTTTT.

The chain has TRBV7-3 and TRBJ2-2, with 8 bases matching TRBD1. V shed 2 bases and J 1 base; nucleotides not matched to a gene: 3. CDR1 is SGHTA, CDR2 FQGTGA, per germline. The CDR3 sequence is 16 residues long. DNA of the CDR3: TGTGCCAGCAGCTTAGGGGGACAGGAGAACACCGGGGAGCTGTTTTTT. This encodes CASSLGGQENTGELFF.

The CDR3: CASSAHADLTKTQYF. Here the CDR3 DNA reads TGTGCCAGCAGCGCCCACGCGGACTTAACGAAGACCCAGTACTTC. This rearrangement joins TRBV4-2 to TRBJ2-5; D perhaps matches TRBD2 (5 bases). Germline V gene data show CDR1 as LGHNA and CDR2 as YNFKEQ. This CDR3 region has 15 residues. V lost 5 bases and J lost 6, with 19 bases in between.

V and J are TRBV11-3 and TRBJ1-5; possibly TRBD1 for D (6 bases). Trimming removed 1 base at V and 11 bases at J, with 12 bases between. The germline V gene encodes CDR1 SGHNT and CDR2 YENEEA. The CDR3 totals 13 residues. CDR3 nucleotides: TGTGCCAGCAGCTTAGGGGAACAGGGTACCCAGCATTTT. It yields the protein CASSLGEQGTQHF.

This chain links TRBV25-1 with TRBJ2-4, with TRBD1 identical over 9 bases. Trimming cost V 6 bases and J 9 bases; bases outside gene matches: 6. There are 13 residues in the CDR3. Germline loops: CDR1 MGHDK, CDR2 SYGVNS. As DNA, the CDR3 is TGTGCCAGCAGAAGGACAGGGGTGAGCATTCAGTACTTC. Encoded protein: CASRRTGVSIQYF.

This chain joins TRBV10-3 and TRBJ2-7, with 7 positions matching TRBD1. From germline, CDR1 is ENHRY and CDR2 SYGVKD. V lost 9 bases to trimming and J lost 1 base; unmatched junction nucleotides: 6. The CDR3 runs 13 residues. CDR3 nucleotides: TGTGCCATTCTTCGGGACAGTTCCTACGAGCAGTACTTC. This sequence encodes CAILRDSSYEQYF.

The chain couples TRBV10-1 to TRBJ2-3; 14 bases align to TRBD2. Germline V gene lookup returns CDR1 WNHNN and CDR2 SYGVQD (reference sequence). The CDR3 has 20 residues. V shed 0 bases and J 2 bases; nucleotides not matched to a gene: 10. The CDR3 loop is CASSESERLAGGGPTDTQYF. Written as DNA, the CDR3 is TGCGCCAGCAGTGAGTCGGAGAGACTAGCGGGAGGGGGTCCCACAGATACGCAGTATTTT.

The rearrangement uses TRBV4-3 and TRBJ1-4, with D perhaps TRBD1 (5 bases). Germline lookup yields CDR1 LGHNA and CDR2 YSLEER. The CDR3 extends over 16 amino acids. V lost 0 bases and J 8 bases, leaving 16 bases between the germline ends. Written as DNA, the CDR3 is TGCGCCAGCAGCCAAGATGGGAGCTTGGGGGGGGAAAAACTGTTTTTT. Amino acids: CASSQDGSLGGEKLFF.

The rearrangement joins TRBV27 to TRBJ2-2; 7 bases agree with TRBD2. The J segment lost 7 bases and the V segment lost 8 bases, leaving 13 bases of the junction unmatched. This CDR3 comprises 15 residues. Germline CDR1 reads MNHEY; CDR2 reads SMNVEV (reference sequence). CDR3 nucleotides: TGTGCCAGCTCGGAGGGGCGACTAGCAGTCGGGGAGCTGTTTTTT. Amino acid sequence: CASSEGRLAVGELFF.

The J gene is TRBJ1-2, the V gene TRBV5-1; a weak D match, TRBD1 (5 bases). V lost 0 bases to trimming and J lost 8 bases, with 8 bases between them. This CDR3 has 12 residues. CDR1 is SGHRS, CDR2 YFSETQ, per germline. The CDR3 loop reads CASSLEWGGYTF. The CDR3 bases are TGCGCCAGCAGCTTGGAATGGGGCGGCTACACCTTC.

The chain couples TRBV11-2 to TRBJ2-2; TRBD2 aligns across 9 bases. The CDR3 spans 17 residues. J was trimmed by 4 bases and V by 5 bases; bases with no gene match: 11. Looked up from germline, CDR1 is SGHAT and CDR2 is FQNNGV. CDR3 in DNA: TGTGCCAGCAGCATAACGGCGGGAGGGCCCAGCACCGGGGAGCTGTTTTTT. This gives the protein CASSITAGGPSTGELFF.

The chain uses TRBV4-3 and TRBJ2-1, with TRBD2 identical over 7 bases. CDR3 size: 18 residues. V lost 3 bases, J lost 8 bases, and 19 bases stayed unmatched. CDR1 and CDR2 from the germline V gene are LGHNA and YSLEER. The CDR3 nucleotides are TGCGCCAGCAGCCAGGGGGGGAGGGCCAGGCTGGGGATCCATGAGCAGTTCTTC. Its protein is CASSQGGRARLGIHEQFF.

This rearrangement joins TRBV6-1 to TRBJ1-1, with a tentative D call TRBD1 (5 bases). Trimming shortened V by 11 bases and J by 0 bases, and 16 bases separated the two germline ends. The CDR3 spans 14 residues. From germline, CDR1 is MNHNS and CDR2 SASEGT. The CDR3 spells CAVLRQGMNTEAFF. The DNA of the CDR3 is TGTGCCGTCCTACGGCAGGGAATGAACACTGAAGCTTTCTTT.

The chain joins TRBV25-1 to TRBJ2-3; possible D gene TRBD2, 7 bases. V was pared by 0 bases and J by 5 bases, with 12 bases between. The CDR3 has 15 residues. Looked up from germline, CDR1 is MGHDK and CDR2 is SYGVNS. CDR3 sequence reads: CASSEYGGAQDTQYF. CDR3 sequence (DNA): TGTGCCAGCAGTGAATATGGGGGGGCGCAAGATACGCAGTATTTT.

J is TRBJ1-5 and V is TRBV11-2; D is perhaps TRBD1 (5 bases). Trimming left V 5 bases short and J 3 bases short, with 8 bases between. Germline loops: CDR1 SGHAT, CDR2 FQNNGV. CDR3 length: 13 residues. CDR3 nucleotides: TGTGCCAGCAGCCGGGGGTACAATCAGCCCCAGCATTTT. Translation gives CASSRGYNQPQHF.